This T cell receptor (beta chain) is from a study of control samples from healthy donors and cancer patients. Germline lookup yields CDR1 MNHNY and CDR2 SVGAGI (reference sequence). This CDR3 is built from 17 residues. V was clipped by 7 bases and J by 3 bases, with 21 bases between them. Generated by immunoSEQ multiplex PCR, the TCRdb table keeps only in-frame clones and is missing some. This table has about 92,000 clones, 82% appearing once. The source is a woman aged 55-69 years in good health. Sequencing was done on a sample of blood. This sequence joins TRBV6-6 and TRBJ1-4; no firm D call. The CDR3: CASIRHVQLRANEKLFF. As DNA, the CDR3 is TGTGCCAGCATTCGACACGTCCAGTTGCGGGCTAATGAAAAACTGTTTTTT.